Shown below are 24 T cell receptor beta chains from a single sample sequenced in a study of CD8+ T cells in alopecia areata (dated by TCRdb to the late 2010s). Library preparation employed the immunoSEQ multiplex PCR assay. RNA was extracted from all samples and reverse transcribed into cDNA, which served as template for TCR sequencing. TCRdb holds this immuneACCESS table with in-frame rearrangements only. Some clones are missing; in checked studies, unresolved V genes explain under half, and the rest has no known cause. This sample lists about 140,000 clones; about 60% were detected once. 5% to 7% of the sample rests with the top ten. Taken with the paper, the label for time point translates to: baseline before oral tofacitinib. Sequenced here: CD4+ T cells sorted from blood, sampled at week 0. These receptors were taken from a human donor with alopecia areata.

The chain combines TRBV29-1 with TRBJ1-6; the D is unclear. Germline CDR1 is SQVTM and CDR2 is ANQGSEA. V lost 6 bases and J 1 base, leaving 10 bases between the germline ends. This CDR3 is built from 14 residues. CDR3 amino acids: CSVMDGSYNSPLHF. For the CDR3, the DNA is TGCAGCGTAATGGACGGGTCCTATAATTCACCCCTCCACTTT. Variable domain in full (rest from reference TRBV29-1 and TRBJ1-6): SAVISQKPSRDICQRGTSLTIQCQVDSQVTMMFWYRQQPGQSLTLIATANQGSEATYESGFVIDKFPISRPNLTFSTLTVSNMSPEDSSIYLCSVMDGSYNSPLHFGNGTRLTVT.

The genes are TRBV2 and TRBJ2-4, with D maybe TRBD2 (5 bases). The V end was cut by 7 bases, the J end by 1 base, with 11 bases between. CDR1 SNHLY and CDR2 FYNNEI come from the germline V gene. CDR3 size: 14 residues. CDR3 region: CASKESGAKNIQYF. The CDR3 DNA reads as TGTGCCAGCAAGGAGTCGGGGGCCAAAAACATTCAGTACTTC.

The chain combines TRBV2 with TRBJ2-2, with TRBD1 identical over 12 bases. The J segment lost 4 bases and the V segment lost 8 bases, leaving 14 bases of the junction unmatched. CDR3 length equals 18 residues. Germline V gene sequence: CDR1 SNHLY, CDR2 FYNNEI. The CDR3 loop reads CASRVRPGQGASTGELFF. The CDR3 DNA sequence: TGTGCCAGCCGAGTTCGTCCGGGACAGGGGGCTAGCACCGGGGAGCTGTTTTTT. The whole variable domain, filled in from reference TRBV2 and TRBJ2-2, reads EPEVTQTPSHQVTQMGQEVILRCVPISNHLYFYWYRQILGQKVEFLVSFYNNEISEKSEIFDDQFSVERPDGSNFTLKIRSTKLEDSAMYFCASRVRPGQGASTGELFFGEGSRLTVL.

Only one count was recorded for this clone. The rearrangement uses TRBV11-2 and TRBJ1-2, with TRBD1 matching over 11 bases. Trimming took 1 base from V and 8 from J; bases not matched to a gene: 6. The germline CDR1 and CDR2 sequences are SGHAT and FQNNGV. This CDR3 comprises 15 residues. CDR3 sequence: CASSLAGQGASGYTF. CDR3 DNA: TGTGCCAGCAGCTTAGCCGGACAGGGGGCAAGCGGCTACACCTTC.

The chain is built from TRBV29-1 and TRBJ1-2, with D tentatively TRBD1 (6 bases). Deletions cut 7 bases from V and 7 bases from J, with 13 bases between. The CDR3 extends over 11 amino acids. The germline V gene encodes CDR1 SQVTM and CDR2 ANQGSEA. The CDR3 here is CSAGTGLGYTF. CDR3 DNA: TGCAGCGCCGGAACAGGGCTTGGCTACACCTTC.

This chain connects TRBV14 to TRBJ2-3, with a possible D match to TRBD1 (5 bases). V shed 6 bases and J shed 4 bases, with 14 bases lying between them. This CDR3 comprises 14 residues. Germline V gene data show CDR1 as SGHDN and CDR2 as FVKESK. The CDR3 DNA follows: TGTGCCAGCAGTCGTAGCTTAGGGGCAGATACGCAGTATTTT. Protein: CASSRSLGADTQYF.

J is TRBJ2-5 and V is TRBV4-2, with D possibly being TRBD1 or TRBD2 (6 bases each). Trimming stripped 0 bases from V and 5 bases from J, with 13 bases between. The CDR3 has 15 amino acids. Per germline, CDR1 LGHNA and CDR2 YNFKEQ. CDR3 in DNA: TGTGCCAGCAGCCAAGACGGACAGACTAGGGAGACCCAGTACTTC. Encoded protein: CASSQDGQTRETQYF.

The CDR3 bases are TGCGCCAGCAGCTTGCAGGGGCCGAACTACGAGCAGTACTTC. Protein product: CASSLQGPNYEQYF. The chain joins TRBV5-1 to TRBJ2-7; tentatively, D is TRBD1 (6 bases). The length of the CDR3 is 14 residues. The ends were cut back, 1 base at V and 3 bases at J, with 11 bases in the middle. Germline CDR1 and CDR2: SGHRS and YFSETQ.

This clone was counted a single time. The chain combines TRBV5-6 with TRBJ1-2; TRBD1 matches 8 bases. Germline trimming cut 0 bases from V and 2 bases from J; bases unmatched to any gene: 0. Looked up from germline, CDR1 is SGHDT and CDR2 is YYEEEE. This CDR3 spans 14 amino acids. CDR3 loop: CASSLGDRNYGYTF. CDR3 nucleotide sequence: TGTGCCAGCAGCTTGGGGGACAGGAACTATGGCTACACCTTC.

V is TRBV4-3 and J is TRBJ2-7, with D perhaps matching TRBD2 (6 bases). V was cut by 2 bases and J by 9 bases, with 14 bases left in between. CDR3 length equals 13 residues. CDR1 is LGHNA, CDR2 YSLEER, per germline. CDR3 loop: CASSQLVGSSQYF. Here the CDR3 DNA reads TGCGCCAGCAGCCAACTGGTCGGGAGTTCGCAGTACTTC.

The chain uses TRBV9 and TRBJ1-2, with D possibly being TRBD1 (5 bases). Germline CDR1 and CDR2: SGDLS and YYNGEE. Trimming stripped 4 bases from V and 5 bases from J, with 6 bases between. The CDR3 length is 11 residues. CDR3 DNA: TGTGCCAGCAGCCGGGGGTATGGCTACACCTTC. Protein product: CASSRGYGYTF.

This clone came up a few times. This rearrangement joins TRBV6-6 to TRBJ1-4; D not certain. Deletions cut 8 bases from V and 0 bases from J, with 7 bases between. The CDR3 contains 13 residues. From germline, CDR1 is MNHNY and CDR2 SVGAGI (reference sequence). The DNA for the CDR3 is TGTGCCAGCGAACACGCAACTAATGAAAAACTGTTTTTT. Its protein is CASEHATNEKLFF.

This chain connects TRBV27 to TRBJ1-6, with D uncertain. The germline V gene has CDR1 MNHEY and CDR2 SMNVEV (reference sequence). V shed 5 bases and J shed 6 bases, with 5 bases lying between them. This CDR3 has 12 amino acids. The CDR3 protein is CASSRSNSPLHF. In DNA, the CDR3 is TGTGCCAGCAGTCGATCTAATTCACCCCTCCACTTT.

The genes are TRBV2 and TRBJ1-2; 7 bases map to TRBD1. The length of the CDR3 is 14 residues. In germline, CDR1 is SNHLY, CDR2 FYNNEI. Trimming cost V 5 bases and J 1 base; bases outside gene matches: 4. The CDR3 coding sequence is TGTGCCAGCAGTCTACAGGGGCTTAACTATGGCTACACCTTC. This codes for CASSLQGLNYGYTF.

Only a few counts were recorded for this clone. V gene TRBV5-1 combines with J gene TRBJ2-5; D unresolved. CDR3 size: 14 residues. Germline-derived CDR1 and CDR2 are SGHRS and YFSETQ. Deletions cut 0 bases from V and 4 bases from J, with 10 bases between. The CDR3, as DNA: TGCGCCAGCAGCTTGGGATCGGTCGGAGAGACCCAGTACTTC. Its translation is CASSLGSVGETQYF.

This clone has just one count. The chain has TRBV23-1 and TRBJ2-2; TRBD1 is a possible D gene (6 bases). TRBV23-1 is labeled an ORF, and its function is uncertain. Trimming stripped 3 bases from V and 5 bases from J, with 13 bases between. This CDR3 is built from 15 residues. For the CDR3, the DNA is TGCGCCAGCAGTCATCCGGGACATTCGACCGGGGAGCTGTTTTTT. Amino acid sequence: CASSHPGHSTGELFF.

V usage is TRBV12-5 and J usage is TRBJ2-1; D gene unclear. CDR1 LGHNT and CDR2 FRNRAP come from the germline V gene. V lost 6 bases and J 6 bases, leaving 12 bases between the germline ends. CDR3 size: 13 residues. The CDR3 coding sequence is TGTGCTAGTGGCCTAACGCATGGCAATGAGCAGTTCTTC. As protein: CASGLTHGNEQFF.

The CDR3, as DNA: TGTGCCAGCAGTTACTTGCGGGTGAACACTGAAGCTTTCTTT. Amino acids: CASSYLRVNTEAFF. The chain carries TRBV6-6 and TRBJ1-1; unclear D gene. Germline lookup yields CDR1 MNHNY and CDR2 SVGAGI (reference sequence). The germline V and J ends were trimmed by 1 base and 0 bases, with 6 bases remaining between them. The CDR3 consists of 14 residues.

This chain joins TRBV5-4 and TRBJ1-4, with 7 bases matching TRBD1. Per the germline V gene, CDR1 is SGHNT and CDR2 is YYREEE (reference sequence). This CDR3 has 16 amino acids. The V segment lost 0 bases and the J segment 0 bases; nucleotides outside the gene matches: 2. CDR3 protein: CASSLEGASTNEKLFF. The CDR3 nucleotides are TGTGCCAGCAGCTTGGAGGGGGCATCAACTAATGAAAAACTGTTTTTT.

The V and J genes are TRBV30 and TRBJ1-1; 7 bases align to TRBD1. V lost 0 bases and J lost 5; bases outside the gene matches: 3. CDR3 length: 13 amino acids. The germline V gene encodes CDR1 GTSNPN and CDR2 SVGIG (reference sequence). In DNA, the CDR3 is TGTGCCTGGAGTGTACGCAGGGGGACTGAAGCTTTCTTT. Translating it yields CAWSVRRGTEAFF. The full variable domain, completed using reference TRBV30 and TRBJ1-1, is SQTIHQWPATLVQPVGSPLSLECTVEGTSNPNLYWYRQAAGRGLQLLFYSVGIGQISSEVPQNLSASRPQDRQFILSSKKLLLSDSGFYLCAWSVRRGTEAFFGQGTRLTVV.

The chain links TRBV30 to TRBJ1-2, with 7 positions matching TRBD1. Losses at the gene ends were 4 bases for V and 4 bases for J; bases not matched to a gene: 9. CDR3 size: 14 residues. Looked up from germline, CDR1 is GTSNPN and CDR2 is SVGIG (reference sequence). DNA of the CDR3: TGTGCCTGGATGGATGGACAGGCTGGCTATGGCTACACCTTC. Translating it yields CAWMDGQAGYGYTF.

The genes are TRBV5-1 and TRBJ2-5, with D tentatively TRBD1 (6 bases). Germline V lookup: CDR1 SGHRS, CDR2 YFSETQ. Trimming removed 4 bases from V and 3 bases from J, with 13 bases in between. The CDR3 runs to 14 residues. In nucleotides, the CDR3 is TGCGCCAGCAGCGCAGGGACACACGAAGAGACCCAGTACTTC. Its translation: CASSAGTHEETQYF. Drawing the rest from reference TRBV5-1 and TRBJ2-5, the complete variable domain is KAGVTQTPRYLIKTRGQQVTLSCSPISGHRSVSWYQQTPGQGLQFLFEYFSETQRNKGNFPGRFSGRQFSNSRSEMNVSTLELGDSALYLCASSAGTHEETQYFGPGTRLLVL.

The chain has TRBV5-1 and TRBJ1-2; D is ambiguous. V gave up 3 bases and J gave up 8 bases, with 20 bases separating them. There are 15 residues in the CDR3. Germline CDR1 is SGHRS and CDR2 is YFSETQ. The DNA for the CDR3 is TGCGCCAGCAGCTCCCAAGGGTCGAGCGGGAGCGGCTACACCTTC. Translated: CASSSQGSSGSGYTF.

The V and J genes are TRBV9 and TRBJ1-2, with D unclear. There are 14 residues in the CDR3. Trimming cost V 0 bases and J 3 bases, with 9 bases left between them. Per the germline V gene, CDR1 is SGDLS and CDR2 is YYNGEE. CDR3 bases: TGTGCCAGCAGCGTAGGTCGCGCCGACTATGGCTACACCTTC. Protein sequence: CASSVGRADYGYTF. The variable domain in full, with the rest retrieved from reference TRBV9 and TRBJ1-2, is DSGVTQTPKHLITATGQRVTLRCSPRSGDLSVYWYQQSLDQGLQFLIQYYNGEERAKGNILERFSAQQFPDLHSELNLSSLELGDSALYFCASSVGRADYGYTFGSGTRLTVV.